This section outlines one T cell receptor (beta chain) sequence together with its context. The antigen is unknown. Following culture for nine to ten days, CD4+ T cells were isolated. Half-medium exchanges with IL-2 medium took place on days 3 and 7. This entry belongs to a study of vaccination effects on CD4 cells after COVID-19. The table came from immunoSEQ multiplex PCR; TCRdb's copy has only in-frame clones and leaves some out. The data show about 45,000 clones, roughly 74% seen once. Germline loops: CDR1 SGHTA, CDR2 FQGNSA. The CDR3 has 14 amino acids. V was pared by 1 base and J by 7 bases, with 11 bases between. General observations from the study: Vaccine- and infection-induced clones showed marked clonal contraction late following vaccination. Only a few convalescent patients and no early post-infection timepoints featured in the study.

The clonotype was recovered from a human donor who had a prior SARS-CoV-2 infection. Sequenced material: CD4+ T cells from PBMCs cultured without peptide, taken before COVID-19 vaccination. This rearrangement joins TRBV7-2 to TRBJ1-5; unclear D gene. The CDR3 spells CASSLGPGWQPQHF. In DNA, the CDR3 is TGTGCCAGCAGCTTAGGCCCCGGATGGCAGCCCCAGCATTTT.